This T cell receptor (beta chain) emerged from a study of vaccination and CD4 T cells after COVID-19 (dated by TCRdb to between 2022 and 2023). With respect to the entire study: SARS-CoV-2 positivity had been established in the convalescent patients by nasal swab PCR, and mild disease was recorded in several of these patients and severe disease in one. In the convalescent cohort there were six males and four females, among whom were two Hispanic individuals, seven Caucasians, two Asians and one multiracial person. Each participant got two doses of either the Pfizer-BioNTech BNT162b2 vaccine (n=8) or the Moderna mRNA-1273 vaccine (n=2). Post-COVID blood samples were collected from convalescent patients a median of around 96 days after diagnosis, with a range of roughly 35 to 180 days. Post-vaccine blood samples were taken a median of 72 days after the second vaccine dose, with a range of roughly 13 to 250 days. The cultures were stimulated with overlapping spike peptide pools from SARS-CoV-2 and from the common cold coronaviruses HCoV-NL63, HCoV-OC43 and HCoV-229E. In control cultures, a CEFX viral epitope pool was used as positive control, an HIV-1 Nef peptide pool was used as negative control, or no peptide was added. In roughly 10 COVID-19 convalescent patients and a handful of infection-naive healthy vaccine recipients, the spike-specific CD4+ TCR repertoire before mRNA vaccination was compared with the repertoire after mRNA vaccination. The paper's findings and limits, for the study overall: Only a relatively small number of convalescent patients were included in the study, and early timepoints following natural infection were not analyzed. Of the vaccine-specific clones found in convalescent patients, nearly all (304 of 307) were mono-reactive for SARS-CoV-2 spike instead of being cross-reactive with common cold coronaviruses. Among convalescent patients, a median roughly 90% of the SARS-CoV-2-reactive clones seen after vaccination appeared only after vaccination, which suggests priming specific to the vaccine. The median count of SARS-CoV-2-reactive clonotypes went up from around 21 after infection to 30 to 40 after vaccination, although the change was not significant.

The sample's treatment or condition label is to be understood as: roughly nine-day PBMC culture with coronavirus spike peptide pools or control peptides (ViraFEST assay). The ViraFEST assay, used in the study, expanded antigen-specific T cells with peptide pools and then identified the expanded clonotypes through TCR sequencing. Positive SARS-CoV-2 PCR tests in the convalescent patients dated from March to December 2020, before Alpha, Beta and Delta variants emerged in the United States. Each well held 2 million to 2.5 million PBMCs cultured with roughly 10 ug/ml peptide pools in IMDM containing approximately 5% human AB serum and around 10 IU/ml IL-2. Half of the culture medium was replaced with fresh IL-2-containing medium on days 3 and 7. Once the cells had been in culture for roughly 10 days, the EasySep CD4+ T cell isolation kit was used to isolate CD4+ T cells by negative selection. PBMCs were separated from whole blood using Ficoll-Paque Plus gradient centrifugation and then either used fresh or cryopreserved at -140C. In general, triplicate wells were set up for every culture condition.

Regarding this clonotype: Its antigen remains unidentified. It has no much larger one-base neighbor in the sample; base qualities were not kept.

Libraries came from PCR. DNA from cultured CD4+ T cells was subjected to TCR sequencing with the Oncomine TCR Beta short-read assay at the Johns Hopkins FTIC core. Genomic DNA was extracted from the cultured CD4+ T cells with the QIAamp micro DNA kit. Oncomine TCR Beta libraries made from cultured CD4+ T cells were pooled using unique dual indexes and sequenced on an Illumina iSeq 100. The authors' analysis ran thus. Non-productive sequences were removed, and CDR3s that did not start with C, did not end with F or W, or were shorter than 7 amino acids were discarded. Antigen-specific clonotypes were identified using the MANAFEST web application through comparison of peptide-stimulated wells with reference and other culture wells. For a clone to be called positive, the clone needed an FDR below 0.05, an odds ratio above 5, and a productive frequency above 0.1% in at least two of three replicate wells. A clonotype was classed as cross-reactive if the clonotype showed significant expansion both in SARS-CoV-2 spike wells and in at least one common cold coronavirus spike condition. Using R version 3.6.1, CDR3 homology was evaluated through Levenshtein distances (stringdist) along with unrooted phylogenetic trees (ape). In TCRdb, the public reads were trimmed at Q25 with fastp and aligned with MiXCR, with productive beta chains retained. Every distinct CDR3 protein forms one entry, paired with its most common genes and DNA. These V and J calls originate from TCRdb's pipeline instead of the authors' own analysis. The table for this sample lists around 12,000 distinct CDR3 sequences; 36% of them were counted only once. 18% of the sample lies in the top ten.

The TCR was taken from a human donor with COVID-19. Sequencing used cultured CD4+ T cells from blood.

The sequenced DNA: TGTGCCAGTGGGTCGGACAGTAATAATTCACCCCTCCACTTT. Its product reads: CASGSDSNNSPLHF. The chain joins TRBV10-3 to TRBJ1-6; possibly the D gene is TRBD1, per 6 matching bases. Including cysteine and phenylalanine, the CDR3 has 14 amino acids. The sequence is cut down to CDR3 DNA, 42 bases in frame from base 1. V loses 10 bases, J loses 5 bases, and the germline ends lie 15 bases apart. Via the germline V gene, CDR1 is ENHRY and CDR2 SYGVKD.